This is a list of T cell receptor beta chains from one sample in a study of T cell changes during pregnancy in multiple sclerosis. Assay: immunoSEQ multiplex PCR; the TCRdb copy retains only in-frame clones and omits some. The sample records about 110,000 clones, 90% to 95% being singletons. Material: peripheral blood, obtained in the third trimester of pregnancy. Source of these receptors: a female donor with multiple sclerosis, enrolled in a pregnancy study. CDR3s leave out the opening cysteine and the closing phenylalanine or tryptophan.

TRBV11-2 ASSFSSGHYNEQF
TRBV9 ASGPPPGAGGEQY
TRBV5-1 ASSLTRTSTDTQY
TRBV5-1 ASSLRVAVDTQY
TRBV5-8 ASSWVGSAAGNEQF
TRBV10-3 AISSQGNTGELF
TRBV4-1 ASSPRDRASPLH
TRBV7-8 ASSPPPGRIYNEQF
TRBV2 ASSYQSGSTDTQY
TRBV6-4 ASSDSQVPGELF
TRBV19 ASSRGTAESSYEQY
TRBV4-1 ASSQDFGGVAGGLKNIQY
TRBV6-6 ASHHRGSNQPQH
TRBV7-9 ASSSAGTGDEKLF
TRBV28 ASEDTALEHTEAF
TRBV15 ATSRTGYEQY
TRBV30 AGAGLARNTGELF
TRBV5-6 ASSPPGQEGEQY
TRBV18 ASSPETGGEKLF
TRBV6-5 ASSYGLAGIQETQY
TRBV20-1 SASANYGYT
TRBV19 ASRGQSNQPQH
TRBV27 ASSGTGEDGYT
TRBV19 ATRQGTYEQY
TRBV29-1 SVGSGGTDEQY
TRBV10-3 ATKISSADTGELF
TRBV18 ASSPSGLGQPQH
TRBV11-2 ASSLSTGGGYEQY
TRBV28 ASSQRTGGHQPQH
TRBV7-9 ASTVRLNSGNTIY
TRBV7-9 ASSLAWGGREAF
TRBV7-9 ASSLGSGLTGF
TRBV6-1 ASSAGQGSGANVLT
TRBV27 ASSFQGDGTQY